This T cell receptor (beta chain) was found in a study of technical replicates of blood from several donors. Germline CDR1 reads SQVTM; CDR2 reads ANQGSEA. The length of the CDR3 is 14 residues. After removal of 4 bases from V and 9 bases from J, the junction contained 11 bases not matched to a gene. Sequencing used immunoSEQ multiplex PCR; TCRdb keeps in-frame clones, though not all of them. The sample lists some 75,000 clones; about 96% were seen once. The chain uses TRBV29-1 and TRBJ2-5; 10 nucleotides line up with TRBD2. The sequenced sample consisted of T cells isolated from PBMCs. The source of this sequence is a human donor in good health. CDR3 DNA sequence: TGCAGCGTTGTAGCGGGAGGCGCTTATGGGGCCCAGTACTTC. Translation gives CSVVAGGAYGAQYF. The variable domain in full, with the rest retrieved from reference TRBV29-1 and TRBJ2-5, is SAVISQKPSRDICQRGTSLTIQCQVDSQVTMMFWYRQQPGQSLTLIATANQGSEATYESGFVIDKFPISRPNLTFSTLTVSNMSPEDSSIYLCSVVAGGAYGAQYFGPGTRLLVL.